This TCR beta chain was identified during a study of blood T cell repertoires in COVID-19 (TCRdb year 2020). In the study overall: The collaborator samples originated in the United States, Italy and Spain and spanned the acute and convalescent phases of COVID-19. The prospective study material was composed of cDNA or gDNA derived from T cells, B-cell-depleted T cells, or PBMCs. Subjects who had been exposed to COVID-19, were actively infected with it, or had recovered from it provided the deeply sampled blood TCRbeta repertoires that made up the dataset. The repertoires were released in a freely available public database meant as a resource for research on the immune response to SARS-CoV-2. The samples were drawn from the first 160 participants of the ongoing ImmuneRACE study and from more than 1,000 subjects provided by 6 global collaborators. The sample metadata nearly always contained a de-identified subject ID, COVID-19 status, age in years and sex. Where HLA class I and class II types were available, the types were taken from metadata supplied by the sample provider, not from assay-based typing.

The germline V end is reduced by 1 base and the J end by 0 bases; junction bases left unmatched: 12. CDR1 and CDR2 are drawn from the germline V gene: SGHRS, YFSETQ. Spanning cysteine to phenylalanine, the CDR3 consists of 21 amino acids. The read is trimmed to its CDR3 DNA, 63 bases read in frame from base 1. Broad study findings and their caveats: The quantity of clinical and demographic metadata differed by source and by participant and was supplied without curation.

Each collaborating institution followed its own protocols to collect whole blood in K2EDTA tubes. For TCRbeta analysis, collaborator samples were shipped as frozen whole blood, as isolated PBMCs, or as DNA extracted from either sample type. This clone was seen more than once but under ten times. This receptor's antigen is unknown. No base quality values were provided; no much bigger clone lies one nucleotide off. TCRbeta CDR3 regions were amplified from genomic DNA by means of the immunoSEQ Assay, a bias-controlled multiplex PCR. The authors' analysis ran thus. Within the assay, amplification of reference gene primers was used to estimate how many nucleated cells each sample contained. To quantify the absolute abundance of each unique TCRbeta CDR3 rearrangement, sequence reads were collapsed and filtered. Productive Simpson clonality was computed per sample as the square root of Simpson's diversity index over productive rearrangements. TCRdb took this table from immuneACCESS and kept in-frame rearrangements with V and J called. Such tables lack part of the clones; where checked against another copy, unresolved V genes explain under half of the gap, and the rest is unexplained. V, J and clone size are those of that table, while D and trimming were read from the DNA. Counted in this sample were 90,000 to 100,000 clones; approximately 83% of them appeared once. Approximately 6.7% of the sample is held by the ten biggest clonotypes.

The receptor comes from a man between 60 and 75 years old with acute or convalescent COVID-19. Recombination joined TRBV5-1 with TRBJ2-1, with TRBD2 identical over 14 junction bases. Sequenced input: peripheral blood. The CDR3 reads CASSLIRLAGGQVYSYNEQFF. The DNA is as follows: TGCGCCAGCAGCTTGATTCGACTAGCGGGGGGGCAAGTCTACTCCTACAATGAGCAGTTCTTC.